The 15 T cell receptor beta chains in this list originate from one sample, sequenced in a study of identical twins. TCRdb reprocessed the 5' RACE reads via MiXCR and lists one record per CDR3 protein. Of about 690,000 distinct CDR3 sequences listed, 6% to 6.5% are singletons. Source material: naive T cells sorted from blood. These receptors came from a man aged 18 to 35 in good health.

The J gene is TRBJ2-5, the V gene TRBV6-1; 7 positions agree with TRBD2. The CDR3 covers 16 residues. The V and J ends lost 1 base and 2 bases, in that order; junction bases with no gene match: 7. CDR1 is MNHNS and CDR2 is SASEGT in the germline V gene. CDR3 loop: CASSEGWSGTQETQYF. CDR3 coding DNA: TGTGCCAGCAGTGAAGGCTGGAGCGGGACTCAAGAGACCCAGTACTTC.

This clonotype was seen more than once but under ten times. The chain employs TRBV9 and TRBJ2-5, with D maybe TRBD2 (6 bases). The germline V and J ends were trimmed by 3 bases and 4 bases, with 16 bases remaining between them. Germline CDR1 reads SGDLS; CDR2 reads YYNGEE. The CDR3 is made up of 15 amino acids. In DNA, the CDR3 is TGTGCCAGCAGCGCGGCCGGGACTCACGGAGAGACCCAGTACTTC. This sequence encodes CASSAAGTHGETQYF.

This clonotype has a handful of counts. The chain carries TRBV18 and TRBJ2-1; 10 bases line up with TRBD1. This CDR3 is built from 15 residues. J gave up 6 bases and V 2 bases, and 4 bases lay outside the gene matches. Germline V gene data show CDR1 as KGHSH and CDR2 as LQKENI. The CDR3 loop reads CASSPETGGLNEQFF. The CDR3 region has the DNA TGTGCCAGCTCACCAGAGACAGGGGGCCTCAATGAGCAGTTCTTC.

This clonotype was observed many times. The chain joins TRBV18 to TRBJ2-1, with TRBD2 as a possible D gene (6 bases). Trimming took 8 bases from V and 2 from J, leaving 16 bases between them. CDR1 is KGHSH and CDR2 is LQKENI in the germline V gene. This CDR3 has 15 residues. The CDR3 DNA reads as TGTGCCAGCAGCCCACCGGGACTCGCCTACAATGAGCAGTTCTTC. Encoded protein: CASSPPGLAYNEQFF.

This clonotype was observed a few times. The chain carries TRBV12-3 or TRBV12-4 and TRBJ2-7; TRBD2 matches at 10 bases. V lost 5 bases, J lost 2 bases, and 3 bases stayed unmatched. The CDR3 has 14 amino acids. This chain's CDR3 is CASSRSGRPYEQYF. The CDR3 nucleotides read TGTGCCAGCAGTCGTAGCGGGAGGCCCTACGAGCAGTACTTC.

This clonotype has at least ten counts. This chain uses TRBV25-1 with TRBJ2-2; no clear D gene. CDR3 length: 12 amino acids. V was clipped by 6 bases and J by 5 bases, with 7 bases between them. The germline gives CDR1 MGHDK, CDR2 SYGVNS. DNA for the CDR3: TGTGCCAGCAGATCAGGTACCGGGGAGCTGTTTTTT. Protein sequence: CASRSGTGELFF.

This clonotype showed up just a few times. The chain is built from TRBV9 and TRBJ2-3; D not resolved. V was cut by 0 bases and J by 1 base, with 9 bases left in between. The CDR3 totals 15 residues. The germline V gene encodes CDR1 SGDLS and CDR2 YYNGEE. CDR3 bases: TGTGCCAGCAGCGTAGAGCCGGCCGGCACAGATACGCAGTATTTT. This gives the protein CASSVEPAGTDTQYF.

The rearrangement joins TRBV5-1 to TRBJ1-6; weak D call: TRBD1 (5 bases). Trimming removed 5 bases at V and 5 bases at J, with 11 bases between. Looked up from germline, CDR1 is SGHRS and CDR2 is YFSETQ. The CDR3 length is 14 residues. The CDR3 is CASRRDRDNSPLHF. CDR3 in DNA: TGCGCCAGCAGAAGGGACCGAGATAATTCACCCCTCCACTTT.

This rearrangement joins TRBV6-1 to TRBJ2-2, with D unresolved. V lost 0 bases and J 3 bases, leaving 5 bases between the germline ends. CDR3 length: 14 residues. Germline assignment: CDR1 MNHNS and CDR2 SASEGT. CDR3 region: CASSEARYTGELFF. CDR3 in DNA: TGTGCCAGCAGTGAAGCTCGGTACACCGGGGAGCTGTTTTTT.

This clonotype was seen only a few times. The V gene is TRBV28, the J gene TRBJ2-7, with a possible D match to TRBD2 (6 bases). The germline CDR1 and CDR2 sequences are MDHEN and SYDVKM. The length of the CDR3 is 15 residues. Trimming took off 6 bases at V and 3 bases at J, with 18 bases between the two ends. Here the CDR3 reads CASSGREEGRYEQYF. CDR3 nucleotides: TGTGCCAGCAGCGGCAGGGAGGAGGGCCGCTACGAGCAGTACTTC.

In its sample, this clonotype was seen once. This chain connects TRBV6-4 to TRBJ1-1; D is possibly TRBD1 (5 bases). V lost 0 bases and J 0 bases, leaving 8 bases between the germline ends. Germline CDR1 MRHNA, CDR2 SNTAGT. This CDR3 spans 15 amino acids. The CDR3 nucleotides read TGTGCCAGCAGTGACTCCTGGGGGATGAACACTGAAGCTTTCTTT. Protein: CASSDSWGMNTEAFF.

The chain employs TRBV11-3 and TRBJ2-1; 7 nucleotides agree with TRBD2. J was trimmed by 13 bases and V by 5 bases; bases with no gene match: 11. The CDR3 extends over 13 amino acids. Germline CDR1 is SGHNT and CDR2 is YENEEA. The CDR3 here is CASSLPAGAFQFF. CDR3 nucleotide sequence: TGTGCCAGCAGCCTCCCCGCGGGAGCATTTCAGTTCTTC.

This clonotype was seen more than once but under ten times. The gene calls are TRBV5-1 and TRBJ2-2, with TRBD2 identical over 11 bases. Per the germline V gene, CDR1 is SGHRS and CDR2 is YFSETQ. The CDR3 is made up of 16 amino acids. V shed 0 bases, J shed 7 bases, and the junction held 5 bases outside the gene matches. CDR3: CASSLVPGLAVGELFF. CDR3 nucleotide sequence: TGCGCCAGCAGCTTGGTCCCGGGACTAGCGGTCGGGGAGCTGTTTTTT.

This clonotype was seen repeatedly, ten times or more. The chain employs TRBV30 and TRBJ2-3; D gene unclear. Germline loops: CDR1 GTSNPN, CDR2 SVGIG (reference sequence). The CDR3 length is 12 residues. The V end was cut by 2 bases, the J end by 4 bases, with 7 bases between. This CDR3 reads CAWSQGPDTQYF. CDR3 coding DNA: TGTGCCTGGAGTCAAGGTCCAGATACGCAGTATTTT.

This clonotype was seen many times. The chain employs TRBV29-1 and TRBJ2-3; 8 positions match TRBD2. Germline V gene data show CDR1 as SQVTM and CDR2 as ANQGSEA. V was clipped by 6 bases and J by 0 bases; unmatched bases: 2. CDR3 length: 13 residues. The CDR3 nucleotides are TGCAGCGTCGGGGGGGGAAGCACAGATACGCAGTATTTT. Translated: CSVGGGSTDTQYF.